Below are 15 T cell receptor beta chains sequenced from a single sample in a study of T cell responses to AZD1222 COVID-19 vaccine. The protocol was immunoSEQ multiplex PCR, while the TCRdb copy is restricted to in-frame clones and leaves out a portion. The table shows 110,000 to 150,000 clones, with 85% to 95% occurring only once. The sequencing here drew on peripheral blood, taken on day 0 of AZD1222 vaccination. These receptors originate from an adult in good health.

The chain joins TRBV19 to TRBJ1-3; the D gene is possibly TRBD1 (6 bases). V was shortened by 7 bases and J by 3 bases, with 13 bases between the two germline ends. CDR3 length: 14 residues. Germline values: CDR1 LNHDA, CDR2 SQIVND (reference sequence). The CDR3 protein is CASNQGPVGNTIYF. CDR3 in DNA: TGTGCCAGTAATCAGGGGCCCGTTGGAAACACCATATATTTT.

J is TRBJ1-2 and V is TRBV5-4; D is possibly TRBD1 (6 bases). The V end lost 1 base, the J end lost 6 bases, and 10 bases lay between the germline ends. Looked up from germline, CDR1 is SGHNT and CDR2 is YYREEE (reference sequence). CDR3 length: 13 amino acids. The CDR3 coding sequence is TGTGCCAGCAGCTTGATAGGGGGGGATGGCTACACCTTC. This sequence encodes CASSLIGGDGYTF.

The chain employs TRBV30 and TRBJ1-4; D gene ambiguous. Per the germline V gene, CDR1 is GTSNPN and CDR2 is SVGIG (reference sequence). The CDR3 is 11 residues long. With 3 bases removed from V and 11 bases from J, the gap between germline ends came to 10 bases. The CDR3 DNA follows: TGTGCCTGGAGCTTGGGAGGGAAACTGTTTTTT. Amino acids: CAWSLGGKLFF.

This chain joins TRBV6-2 or TRBV6-3 and TRBJ1-2, with 9 bases fitting TRBD1. The CDR3 runs to 20 residues. In germline, CDR1 is MNHEY, CDR2 SVGEGT. V shed 2 bases, J shed 5 bases, and the junction held 21 bases outside the gene matches. The CDR3 sequence: CASSYPVDRGSSGVGYGYTF. CDR3 DNA: TGTGCCAGCAGTTACCCGGTGGACAGGGGTTCGTCCGGAGTAGGGTATGGCTACACCTTC.

This chain links TRBV29-1 with TRBJ1-1; no definite D call. Deletions cut 5 bases from V and 2 bases from J, with 15 bases between. Germline V lookup: CDR1 SQVTM, CDR2 ANQGSEA. The CDR3 length is 14 residues. As DNA, the CDR3 is TGCAGCGTTCCTAAGGACGGGAGAAACACTGAAGCTTTCTTT. Its protein is CSVPKDGRNTEAFF.

The rearrangement links TRBV4-1 to TRBJ1-2; D unresolved. Germline V lookup: CDR1 MGHRA, CDR2 YSYEKL. Trimming removed 0 bases from V and 2 bases from J, with 13 bases in between. The CDR3 is made up of 16 amino acids. As DNA, the CDR3 is TGCGCCAGCAGCCAAGATAACGGTTTATACAACTATGGCTACACCTTC. This sequence encodes CASSQDNGLYNYGYTF.

This chain links TRBV4-2 with TRBJ1-2; D ambiguous. Germline V gives CDR1 LGHNA, CDR2 YNFKEQ. The CDR3 contains 14 residues. Trimming shortened V by 1 base and J by 5 bases, and 11 bases separated the two germline ends. CDR3 bases: TGTGCCAGCAGCCAAGTCGGCAAGACTTATGGCTACACCTTC. This encodes CASSQVGKTYGYTF.

V gene TRBV28 combines with J gene TRBJ2-1, with a weak D call TRBD1 (6 bases). V shed 6 bases and J shed 3 bases, with 12 bases lying between them. CDR1 is MDHEN, CDR2 SYDVKM, per germline. This CDR3 has 14 residues. The CDR3 loop is CASRPLDSYNEQFF. CDR3 nucleotide sequence: TGTGCCAGCAGACCTTTGGACAGCTACAATGAGCAGTTCTTC.

The chain couples TRBV7-9 to TRBJ2-1, with 9 bases lining up with TRBD2. The CDR3 is 14 residues long. CDR1 is SEHNR and CDR2 is FQNEAQ in the germline V gene (reference sequence). V lost 1 base, J lost 8 bases, and 3 bases stayed unmatched. The CDR3 nucleotides read TGTGCCAGCAGCTTAGTGTTAGCGGGGGATGAGCAGTTCTTC. Its protein product is CASSLVLAGDEQFF.

The J gene is TRBJ1-1, the V gene TRBV3-1 (or the pseudogene TRBV3-2), with D possibly TRBD1 on 6 matching bases. CDR1 is LGHDT, CDR2 YNNKEL, per germline (reference sequence). CDR3 length: 15 amino acids. The ends were cut back, 2 bases at V and 1 base at J, with 11 bases in the middle. The CDR3 reads CASSQQGRRNTEAFF. The CDR3 DNA is TGTGCCAGCAGCCAACAGGGGCGAAGGAACACTGAAGCTTTCTTT.

The J gene is TRBJ2-3, the V gene TRBV27; TRBD2 might be the D (6 bases). V was cut by 6 bases and J by 1 base, with 17 bases left in between. The CDR3 sequence is 16 residues long. Germline V gene sequence: CDR1 MNHEY, CDR2 SMNVEV (reference sequence). DNA for the CDR3: TGTGCCAGCAGGGGACTCTCGAGACTTCGCACAGATACGCAGTATTTT. It is translated as CASRGLSRLRTDTQYF.

The chain links TRBV14 to TRBJ1-2, with no clear D. The germline gives CDR1 SGHDN, CDR2 FVKESK. The V end was cut by 4 bases, the J end by 4 bases, with 7 bases between. CDR3 size: 12 residues. The CDR3 loop is CASSPGGYGYTF. The CDR3 coding sequence is TGTGCCAGCAGCCCCGGAGGCTATGGCTACACCTTC.

J is TRBJ1-6 and V is TRBV4-2; no reliable D call. Germline V CDR1 and CDR2: LGHNA, YNFKEQ. CDR3 length equals 15 residues. The V end was cut by 0 bases, the J end by 10 bases, with 13 bases between. The CDR3 here is CASSQDFSNYSPLHF. Written as DNA, the CDR3 is TGTGCCAGCAGCCAAGATTTCAGCAACTACTCACCCCTCCACTTT.

The chain is built from TRBV6-5 and TRBJ2-1; D not certain. The CDR3 runs 13 residues. V lost 3 bases and J lost 0, with 3 bases in between. Looked up from germline, CDR1 is MNHEY and CDR2 is SVGAGI. CDR3 sequence reads: CASSYRSYNEQFF. In DNA, the CDR3 is TGTGCCAGCAGTTATCGCTCCTACAATGAGCAGTTCTTC.

The chain couples TRBV6-2 or TRBV6-3 to TRBJ1-5; no reliable D call. This CDR3 has 13 amino acids. Trimming pared 2 bases from V and 2 bases from J, leaving 4 bases between. CDR1 is MNHEY and CDR2 is SVGEGT in the germline V gene. In DNA, the CDR3 is TGTGCCAGCAGTTACGAAGGCAATCAGCCCCAGCATTTT. Its translation: CASSYEGNQPQHF.